These T cell receptor beta chains were read from a single sample in a study of blood T cell repertoires in COVID-19. The protocol was immunoSEQ multiplex PCR, while the TCRdb copy is restricted to in-frame clones and leaves out a portion. The repertoire consists of about 66,000 clones, with roughly 90% occurring once and the leading ten covering roughly 1.5%. The sample comprised peripheral blood. These receptors came from a man aged 55-75 years with acute or convalescent COVID-19. Both conserved end residues are part of each CDR3. The D gene is left open where the match is weak. Part of the rows lack a size; the others show once, few, many or a class for expanded clones.

v_gene: TRBV7-2; j_gene: TRBJ2-5; d_gene: TRBD2; abundance: NA; CDR3nt: TGTGCCAGCAGCTTAGCGCAGGGCGGGGGGACTATGAAGACCCAGTACTTC; CDR3aa: CASSLAQGGGTMKTQYF
v_gene: TRBV6-6; j_gene: TRBJ1-5; d_gene: TRBD1; abundance: NA; CDR3nt: TGTGCCAGCACCGACAGGGTCACCCAGCCCCAGCATTTT; CDR3aa: CASTDRVTQPQHF
v_gene: TRBV11-2; j_gene: TRBJ2-7; d_gene: TRBD2; abundance: NA; CDR3nt: TGTGCCAGCAAACGCGGGGGAGGGGTATACGAGCAGTACTTC; CDR3aa: CASKRGGGVYEQYF
v_gene: TRBV19; j_gene: TRBJ2-5; d_gene: NA; abundance: once; CDR3nt: TGTGCCAGTAGGGCCCGGCAGACGGGGCAAGAGACCCAGTACTTC; CDR3aa: CASRARQTGQETQYF
v_gene: TRBV24-1; j_gene: TRBJ2-7; d_gene: TRBD1; abundance: NA; CDR3nt: TGTGCCACCCTAAGAGCAGGACAGGGTTCCTCCGAGCAGTACTTC; CDR3aa: CATLRAGQGSSEQYF
v_gene: TRBV9; j_gene: TRBJ1-3; d_gene: NA; abundance: NA; CDR3nt: TGTGCCAGCCGACGGGGGGGCTCTGGAAACACCATATATTTT; CDR3aa: CASRRGGSGNTIYF
v_gene: TRBV3-1/TRBV3-2; j_gene: TRBJ1-3; d_gene: NA; abundance: NA; CDR3nt: TGTGCCAGCAGCCAAGGGCCAGGGATGATTGGAAACACCATATATTTT; CDR3aa: CASSQGPGMIGNTIYF
v_gene: TRBV5-1; j_gene: TRBJ2-7; d_gene: NA; abundance: NA; CDR3nt: TGCGCCAGCAGCCCCTCGTCGGGTAAGCAGTACTTC; CDR3aa: CASSPSSGKQYF
v_gene: TRBV7-9; j_gene: TRBJ1-1; d_gene: TRBD1; abundance: NA; CDR3nt: TGTGCCAGCAGCCCGGGACAGGGGTCCGGGAACACTGAAGCTTTCTTT; CDR3aa: CASSPGQGSGNTEAFF
v_gene: TRBV5-4; j_gene: TRBJ2-7; d_gene: TRBD2; abundance: NA; CDR3nt: TGTGCCAGCAAATCCGGGGGGGCCATCGACGAGCAGTACTTC; CDR3aa: CASKSGGAIDEQYF
v_gene: TRBV5-1; j_gene: TRBJ2-5; d_gene: NA; abundance: once; CDR3nt: TGCGCCAGCAGCTTGGAGGCGTCTACGGAGGCCCAGTACTTC; CDR3aa: CASSLEASTEAQYF
v_gene: TRBV9; j_gene: TRBJ1-6; d_gene: TRBD1; abundance: NA; CDR3nt: TGTGCCAGCAGCGCAGGGGGCTTTGATTCACCCCTCCACTTT; CDR3aa: CASSAGGFDSPLHF
v_gene: TRBV6-4; j_gene: TRBJ2-3; d_gene: NA; abundance: NA; CDR3nt: TGTGCCAGCAGTGACGAAGCAGGGGCCGGAGATACGCAGTATTTT; CDR3aa: CASSDEAGAGDTQYF
v_gene: TRBV5-1; j_gene: TRBJ2-2; d_gene: NA; abundance: NA; CDR3nt: TGCGCCAGCAGCTTTTGGTCAGTAAGCACCGGGGAGCTGTTTTTT; CDR3aa: CASSFWSVSTGELFF
v_gene: TRBV2; j_gene: TRBJ1-4; d_gene: TRBD1; abundance: NA; CDR3nt: TGTGCCAGCAGTGGGACAGGGGAGGCTAATGAAAAACTGTTTTTT; CDR3aa: CASSGTGEANEKLFF
v_gene: TRBV6-2/TRBV6-3; j_gene: TRBJ2-7; d_gene: NA; abundance: few; CDR3nt: TGTGCCAGCAGTTACTCCCTCCGCGGATCTTACTCCTACGAGCAGTACTTC; CDR3aa: CASSYSLRGSYSYEQYF
v_gene: TRBV29-1; j_gene: TRBJ2-1; d_gene: NA; abundance: NA; CDR3nt: TGCAGCGTTGACGGTGGCAGGGGGCAGTTCTTC; CDR3aa: CSVDGGRGQFF
v_gene: TRBV19; j_gene: TRBJ1-5; d_gene: NA; abundance: NA; CDR3nt: TGTGCCAGTACCAAAGAGGGTCGACTTCACCCCCAGCATTTT; CDR3aa: CASTKEGRLHPQHF
v_gene: TRBV27; j_gene: TRBJ2-7; d_gene: TRBD1; abundance: NA; CDR3nt: TGTGCCAGCAGCAAAGACAGGGTGAGAGAGCAGTACTTC; CDR3aa: CASSKDRVREQYF
v_gene: TRBV9; j_gene: TRBJ2-2; d_gene: NA; abundance: NA; CDR3nt: TGTGCCAGCAGCGTAGCTGGCGGAGGCACCGGGGAGCTGTTTTTT; CDR3aa: CASSVAGGGTGELFF
v_gene: TRBV5-1; j_gene: TRBJ1-4; d_gene: TRBD1; abundance: NA; CDR3nt: TGCGCCAGCAGCTCGGGACAGGGTGAGGAAAAACTGTTTTTT; CDR3aa: CASSSGQGEEKLFF
v_gene: TRBV19; j_gene: TRBJ2-3; d_gene: TRBD2; abundance: NA; CDR3nt: TGTGCCACCGTAGCGGGGGGGCTGTTAACAGATACGCAGTATTTT; CDR3aa: CATVAGGLLTDTQYF
v_gene: TRBV5-1; j_gene: TRBJ1-5; d_gene: TRBD1; abundance: NA; CDR3nt: TGCGCCAGCAGCTCGACAGGGGGCTATAGTCAGCCCCAGCATTTT; CDR3aa: CASSSTGGYSQPQHF
v_gene: TRBV6-5; j_gene: TRBJ1-5; d_gene: TRBD1; abundance: NA; CDR3nt: TGTGCCAGCACCGACGGACAGGGTGACAATCAGCCCCAGCATTTT; CDR3aa: CASTDGQGDNQPQHF
v_gene: TRBV11-2; j_gene: TRBJ1-2; d_gene: TRBD1; abundance: once; CDR3nt: TGTGCCAGCAGCTTGGGGGCAGGGGGTGAGAACTATGGCTACACCTTC; CDR3aa: CASSLGAGGENYGYTF
v_gene: TRBV19; j_gene: TRBJ2-7; d_gene: NA; abundance: NA; CDR3nt: TGTGCCAGTAGAAGGGGTTTCTACGAGCAGTACTTC; CDR3aa: CASRRGFYEQYF
v_gene: TRBV11-2; j_gene: TRBJ2-5; d_gene: NA; abundance: NA; CDR3nt: TGTGCCAGCAGCTCCGACGAGAGGGAGTGGAAGACCCAGTACTTC; CDR3aa: CASSSDEREWKTQYF
v_gene: TRBV25-1; j_gene: TRBJ2-3; d_gene: NA; abundance: NA; CDR3nt: TGTGCCAGCAGTGAGCCAAGGGCAGGGCCAGATACGCAGTATTTT; CDR3aa: CASSEPRAGPDTQYF
v_gene: TRBV15; j_gene: TRBJ2-7; d_gene: NA; abundance: NA; CDR3nt: TGTGCCACCAGCAGAGATACACAGGTTTACGAGCAGTACTTC; CDR3aa: CATSRDTQVYEQYF
v_gene: TRBV9; j_gene: TRBJ1-4; d_gene: TRBD1; abundance: NA; CDR3nt: TGTGCCAGCAGCGTAGGGGACAGGGGAGGCACTAATGAAAAACTGTTTTTT; CDR3aa: CASSVGDRGGTNEKLFF
v_gene: TRBV10-3; j_gene: TRBJ2-7; d_gene: NA; abundance: NA; CDR3nt: TGTGCCATCAGTGAGGGTCAGAACTACGAGCAGTACTTC; CDR3aa: CAISEGQNYEQYF
v_gene: TRBV6-1; j_gene: TRBJ2-7; d_gene: TRBD1; abundance: NA; CDR3nt: TGTGCCAGCAGTGAACCGTCGGGGACAGGGTCAGCTGGGCAGTACTTC; CDR3aa: CASSEPSGTGSAGQYF